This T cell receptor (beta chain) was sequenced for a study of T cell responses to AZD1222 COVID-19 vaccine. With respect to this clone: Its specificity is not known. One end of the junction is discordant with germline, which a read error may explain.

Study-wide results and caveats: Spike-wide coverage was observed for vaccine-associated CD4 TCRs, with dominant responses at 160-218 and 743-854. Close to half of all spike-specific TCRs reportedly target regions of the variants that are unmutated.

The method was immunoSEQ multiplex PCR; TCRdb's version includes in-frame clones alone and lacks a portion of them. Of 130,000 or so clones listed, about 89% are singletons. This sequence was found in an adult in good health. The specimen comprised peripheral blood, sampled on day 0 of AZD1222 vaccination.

CDR3 nucleotides: TGTGCCAGCAGCGGACAGGGGGCGAAAACCGGGGAGCTGTTTTTT. Translation: CASSGQGAKTGELFF. J is TRBJ2-2 and V is TRBV11-2; 11 bases fit TRBD1. The length of the CDR3 is 15 residues. Per the germline V gene, CDR1 is SGHAT and CDR2 is FQNNGV.